This T cell receptor (beta chain) comes out of a study of CD8+ T cells in alopecia areata. RNA extraction was followed by reverse transcription into cDNA, which acted as the sequencing template. Data came from immunoSEQ multiplex PCR; TCRdb stores just in-frame clones and leaves some out. The top ten clones hold approximately 15% of a sample with around 160,000 clones, about 90% of them seen once. Points on this clone: Antigen unknown.

Patients with alopecia areata provided lesional scalp punch biopsies as well as peripheral blood. Study-level points and caveats: Scalp data also include sequences from resident alphabeta T cells of normal skin. Researchers report lesional scalp, most notably alopecia totalis/universalis, outstripped normal scalp in clonality.

The sample was CD8+ T cells sorted from blood, taken at week 0. The sequence was collected from a human donor with alopecia areata.

Written as DNA, the CDR3 is TGTGCCAGCAGTTTCGGACTTGACTCAAACTATGGCTACACCTTC. Translated, it gives CASSFGLDSNYGYTF. V is TRBV6-6 and J is TRBJ1-2; D unresolved. The V gene's germline CDR1 is MNHNY and CDR2 SVGAGI (reference sequence). This CDR3 is 15 amino acids long. V lost 4 bases to trimming and J lost 2 bases, with 14 bases between them.